These 13 T cell receptor beta chains were sequenced from one sample in a study of brain metastases from non-small cell lung cancer. Profiling relied on immunoSEQ multiplex PCR, and the TCRdb table lists in-frame clones only, not all of them. The sample includes 14,000 to 15,000 clones, about 85% of them seen just once. Sequenced input: primary lung tumor tissue. The receptors were gathered from a donor over 35 with non-small cell lung cancer.

The genes are TRBV7-9 and TRBJ1-2, with 9 bases aligning to TRBD1. V lost 2 bases, J lost 4 bases, and 8 bases stayed unmatched. This CDR3 is 16 amino acids long. Germline-derived CDR1 and CDR2 are SEHNR and FQNEAQ (reference sequence). The DNA of the CDR3 is TGTGCCAGCAGCTTACCGGGACAGGGCCAGGGCTATGGCTACACCTTC. This codes for CASSLPGQGQGYGYTF.

The chain is built from TRBV15 and TRBJ1-2, with 8 bases matching TRBD1. Trimming took 5 bases from V and 5 from J; bases not matched to a gene: 10. The CDR3 has 15 residues. The germline gives CDR1 LNHNV, CDR2 YYDKDF (reference sequence). In nucleotides, the CDR3 is TGTGCCACCAGCGGTTCGGGCGACAGGGGATATGGCTACACCTTC. Its translation: CATSGSGDRGYGYTF.

Concerning this clone: This may stem from a read error, because a much larger clone lies one nucleotide away. Other DNA sequences in this specimen translate into the identical CDR3. The rearrangement joins TRBV9 to TRBJ1-1; a possible D gene is TRBD1 (6 bases). The V end lost 6 bases, the J end lost 0 bases, and 18 bases lay between the germline ends. The CDR3 runs 16 residues. The germline gives CDR1 SGDLS, CDR2 YYNGEE. Written as DNA, the CDR3 is TGTGCCAGCACCCCGGGAGGCGGGGGCGTGAACACTGAAGCTTTCTTT. Translating gives CASTPGGGGVNTEAFF.

This clone was picked up a small number of times. The gene calls are TRBV5-1 and TRBJ2-7; TRBD2 might be the D (5 bases). V gave up 4 bases and J gave up 2 bases, with 16 bases separating them. The CDR3 sequence is 15 residues long. Germline V gene lookup returns CDR1 SGHRS and CDR2 YFSETQ. The CDR3 nucleotides are TGCGCCAGCAGCCTGGAGGCTCGGCAGACCTACGAGCAGTACTTC. This sequence encodes CASSLEARQTYEQYF.

The chain employs TRBV7-2 and TRBJ2-7, with 9 bases matching TRBD1. Unmatched junction bases numbered 8, after V lost 8 bases and J lost 6 bases. The germline CDR1 and CDR2 sequences are SGHTA and FQGNSA. CDR3 length: 13 residues. CDR3 nucleotide sequence: TGTGCCAGCGGCGGGGACAGGGTGATCGAGCAGTACTTC. It specifies CASGGDRVIEQYF.

V is TRBV9 and J is TRBJ2-1; D unclear. V was trimmed by 0 bases and J by 10 bases, leaving 11 bases between them. The CDR3 runs 13 residues. From germline, CDR1 is SGDLS and CDR2 YYNGEE. CDR3 bases: TGTGCCAGCAGCGTAGCTAGAGCGCGGGAGCAGTTCTTC. Its translation: CASSVARAREQFF.

This chain uses TRBV18 with TRBJ2-5, with a weak D call TRBD1 (5 bases). The CDR3 spans 13 residues. Germline CDR1 reads KGHSH; CDR2 reads LQKENI. V was shortened by 1 base and J by 4 bases, with 7 bases between the two germline ends. CDR3 sequence: CASSPRGRETQYF. Here the CDR3 DNA reads TGTGCCAGCTCACCACGGGGCCGAGAGACCCAGTACTTC. Full variable domain (remainder filled in from reference TRBV18 and TRBJ2-5): NAGVMQNPRHLVRRRGQEARLRCSPMKGHSHVYWYRQLPEEGLKFMVYLQKENIIDESGMPKERFSAEFPKEGPSILRIQQVVRGDSAAYFCASSPRGRETQYFGPGTRLLVL.

This chain uses TRBV5-5 with TRBJ1-2; D perhaps matches TRBD1 (6 bases). Germline CDR1 is SGHKS and CDR2 is YYEKEE (reference sequence). The CDR3 extends over 13 amino acids. Trimming took 2 bases from V and 7 from J, leaving 12 bases between them. Written as DNA, the CDR3 is TGTGCCAGCAGCTTCACAGGGACGGGTGGCTACACCTTC. It is translated as CASSFTGTGGYTF.

The V call is TRBV7-3, the J call TRBJ1-1; no definite D call. CDR1 SGHTA and CDR2 FQGTGA come from the germline V gene. The V end was cut by 2 bases, the J end by 4 bases, with 14 bases between. This CDR3 spans 15 amino acids. The CDR3 DNA is TGTGCCAGCAGCTTAGTTCCTGGTTTGGGCACTGAAGCTTTCTTT. Translating it yields CASSLVPGLGTEAFF.

The chain uses TRBV11-2 and TRBJ2-5; tentatively, D is TRBD2 (6 bases). V was pared by 3 bases and J by 5 bases, with 10 bases between. CDR1 is SGHAT, CDR2 FQNNGV, per germline. The CDR3 length is 13 residues. CDR3 sequence reads: CASSFGGKETQYF. CDR3 DNA: TGTGCCAGCAGCTTCGGGGGTAAGGAGACCCAGTACTTC.

The V and J genes are TRBV2 and TRBJ1-2, with 7 bases aligning to TRBD1. Germline CDR1 is SNHLY and CDR2 is FYNNEI. The junction had 3 bases not matched to a gene; V was cut back by 6 bases and J by 5 bases. The CDR3 is made up of 12 amino acids. The CDR3 loop reads CASREQGYGYTF. The CDR3 coding sequence is TGTGCCAGCAGGGAACAGGGGTATGGCTACACCTTC.

J is TRBJ2-5 and V is TRBV20-1; 8 bases map to TRBD1. Germline lookup yields CDR1 DFQATT and CDR2 SNEGSKA (reference sequence). The CDR3 totals 14 residues. V was clipped by 3 bases and J by 5 bases; unmatched bases: 8. CDR3 in amino acids: CSASSRGQMETQYF. For the CDR3, the DNA is TGCAGTGCTAGTAGCAGGGGGCAAATGGAGACCCAGTACTTC.

This chain connects TRBV12-3 or TRBV12-4 to TRBJ1-1; D call uncertain. Trimming pared 6 bases from V and 7 bases from J, leaving 12 bases between. This CDR3 is built from 12 residues. The CDR3 nucleotides read TGTGCCAGCAGCCGAGACCGGTTTGAAGCTTTCTTT. Its translation is CASSRDRFEAFF.